Presented here are 26 T cell receptor beta chains from one specimen sequenced in a study of cytomegalovirus exposure and HLA in healthy donors. The PCR contained 60 Vbeta and 13 Jbeta primers. Clones were sequenced by immunoSEQ multiplex PCR, and TCRdb holds only the in-frame ones, with some missing. The data contain about 150,000 clones, around three quarters of them seen just once; the ten biggest clones take up approximately 3%. Sequencing was done on a sample of PBMCs. The origin of the receptors is a woman between 40 and 50 years old in good health and CMV-seronegative.

V gene TRBV7-9 combines with J gene TRBJ2-5; weak D call: TRBD1 (6 bases). Between the trimmed V and J ends, which lost 0 bases and 5 bases, there was a span of 13 bases. The CDR3 sequence is 15 residues long. In germline, CDR1 is SEHNR, CDR2 FQNEAQ (reference sequence). The CDR3 DNA reads TGTGCCAGCAGCTTAGCGTTAGGGGGTGTCGAGACCCAGTACTTC. Encoded protein: CASSLALGGVETQYF.

This chain joins TRBV28 and TRBJ1-2; 11 nucleotides match TRBD1. The CDR3 runs 15 residues. V shed 6 bases, J shed 0 bases, and the junction held 3 bases outside the gene matches. Germline V gene lookup returns CDR1 MDHEN and CDR2 SYDVKM. The CDR3 loop reads CASRGTGGANYGYTF. In DNA form, the CDR3 reads TGTGCCAGCAGGGGGACAGGGGGTGCTAACTATGGCTACACCTTC.

This chain uses TRBV5-1 with TRBJ2-1; the match to TRBD1 covers 7 bases. CDR3 length: 15 residues. Germline V lookup: CDR1 SGHRS, CDR2 YFSETQ. Trimming cost V 4 bases and J 0 bases; bases outside gene matches: 4. The CDR3 protein is CASSLGQSSYNEQFF. The DNA for the CDR3 is TGCGCCAGCAGCCTGGGACAGAGCTCCTACAATGAGCAGTTCTTC.

The rearrangement links TRBV19 to TRBJ1-1; possibly TRBD1 for D (5 bases). V lost 5 bases, J lost 2 bases, and 15 bases lay in between. The germline gives CDR1 LNHDA, CDR2 SQIVND (reference sequence). The CDR3 totals 15 residues. The CDR3 region is CASSWLGQYNTEAFF. The CDR3 nucleotides read TGTGCCAGTAGTTGGTTAGGACAATATAACACTGAAGCTTTCTTT.

V and J are TRBV29-1 and TRBJ2-7; weak D call: TRBD1 (6 bases). The germline gives CDR1 SQVTM, CDR2 ANQGSEA. The CDR3 runs 11 residues. V was pared by 4 bases and J by 6 bases, with 10 bases between. The CDR3 reads CSVGQVLEQYF. CDR3 nucleotide sequence: TGCAGCGTTGGACAGGTTCTCGAGCAGTACTTC.

The chain couples TRBV2 to TRBJ1-4; tentative D call: TRBD1 (5 bases). The CDR3 runs 14 residues. CDR1 is SNHLY, CDR2 FYNNEI, per germline. The ends were cut back, 8 bases at V and 3 bases at J, with 13 bases in the middle. CDR3 in amino acids: CASATGVANEKLFF. CDR3 nucleotide sequence: TGTGCCAGCGCAACGGGGGTTGCTAATGAAAAACTGTTTTTT.

The rearrangement uses TRBV5-5 and TRBJ1-3; tentatively, D is TRBD1 (6 bases). V dropped 5 bases and J dropped 1 base, with 10 bases sitting between them. The length of the CDR3 is 14 residues. Germline CDR1 reads SGHKS; CDR2 reads YYEKEE (reference sequence). The CDR3 DNA is TGTGCCAGCAGACCCGGACAGTCTGGAAACACCATATATTTT. It translates to CASRPGQSGNTIYF.

V usage is TRBV5-1 and J usage is TRBJ1-2; 7 bases are shared with TRBD1. The V and J ends lost 2 bases and 8 bases, in that order; junction bases with no gene match: 12. Germline values: CDR1 SGHRS, CDR2 YFSETQ. This CDR3 contains 15 residues. DNA of the CDR3: TGCGCCAGCAGCTTTGGTCCTGACAGGGTAGACGGCTACACCTTC. This sequence encodes CASSFGPDRVDGYTF.

The chain uses TRBV2 and TRBJ2-3; 8 bases are a match to TRBD2. The CDR3 covers 15 residues. Germline-derived CDR1 and CDR2 are SNHLY and FYNNEI. V lost 5 bases to trimming and J lost 8 bases; unmatched junction nucleotides: 12. The CDR3 DNA sequence: TGTGCCAGCAGTTACGGCGGGGGGACGGCGGCTACGCAGTATTTT. Its translation is CASSYGGGTAATQYF.

The chain is built from TRBV5-4 and TRBJ2-5, with D possibly matching TRBD1 (5 bases). Germline V gene sequence: CDR1 SGHNT, CDR2 YYREEE (reference sequence). The CDR3 totals 12 residues. V was pared by 4 bases and J by 4 bases, with 8 bases between. CDR3 sequence reads: CASSIRGETQYF. DNA for the CDR3: TGTGCCAGCAGCATTAGGGGAGAGACCCAGTACTTC.

J is TRBJ1-3 and V is TRBV9; D gene uncertain. The CDR3 contains 15 residues. The germline V and J ends were trimmed by 0 bases and 2 bases, with 9 bases remaining between them. The germline V gene encodes CDR1 SGDLS and CDR2 YYNGEE. The CDR3 region has the DNA TGTGCCAGCAGCGTAGACAGCCAGGCTGGAAACACCATATATTTT. Amino acid sequence: CASSVDSQAGNTIYF. Full variable domain (remainder filled in from reference TRBV9 and TRBJ1-3): DSGVTQTPKHLITATGQRVTLRCSPRSGDLSVYWYQQSLDQGLQFLIQYYNGEERAKGNILERFSAQQFPDLHSELNLSSLELGDSALYFCASSVDSQAGNTIYFGEGSWLTVV.

In nucleotides, the CDR3 is TGTGCCACCCGGGACACCAAAAACATTCAGTACTTC. It encodes CATRDTKNIQYF. The J gene is TRBJ2-4, the V gene TRBV15; D is possibly TRBD1 (6 bases). This CDR3 is built from 12 residues. V lost 8 bases to trimming and J lost 2 bases, with 7 bases between them. Germline V gene lookup returns CDR1 LNHNV and CDR2 YYDKDF (reference sequence).

V is TRBV9 and J is TRBJ2-2; D unclear. This CDR3 has 14 residues. The V end was cut by 2 bases, the J end by 3 bases, with 8 bases between. Per germline, CDR1 SGDLS and CDR2 YYNGEE. The CDR3 DNA reads as TGTGCCAGCAGCGTCCCCCCCGACACCGGGGAGCTGTTTTTT. It codes for CASSVPPDTGELFF.

The CDR3 loop is CASATRNSPLHF. In DNA, the CDR3 is TGCGCCAGCGCGACTCGTAATTCACCCCTCCACTTT. The V and J genes are TRBV10-2 and TRBJ1-6; D remains ambiguous. The CDR3 sequence is 12 residues long. V was cut by 8 bases and J by 6 bases, with 8 bases left in between. The germline V gene has CDR1 WSHSY and CDR2 SAAADI.

This chain links TRBV7-9 with TRBJ2-7; 9 nucleotides agree with TRBD1. There are 16 residues in the CDR3. V lost 3 bases to trimming and J lost 6 bases; unmatched junction nucleotides: 12. Germline-derived CDR1 and CDR2 are SEHNR and FQNEAQ (reference sequence). This CDR3 reads CASSFPTGTGSSEQYF. CDR3 nucleotide sequence: TGTGCCAGCAGCTTTCCTACCGGGACAGGGTCATCCGAGCAGTACTTC.

J is TRBJ1-1 and V is TRBV6-5, with TRBD1 as a possible D gene (6 bases). Trimming took 6 bases from V and 2 from J, leaving 16 bases between them. The CDR3 is made up of 15 amino acids. Germline V gene data show CDR1 as MNHEY and CDR2 as SVGAGI. The CDR3 DNA reads as TGTGCCAGCAGCCCTTTTGGGACACCCAACACTGAAGCTTTCTTT. It specifies CASSPFGTPNTEAFF.

This clone was counted a single time. The V and J genes are TRBV5-1 and TRBJ2-7; 7 nucleotides align to TRBD2. The germline V gene encodes CDR1 SGHRS and CDR2 YFSETQ. V gave up 7 bases and J gave up 2 bases; unmatched junction bases: 9. CDR3 size: 14 residues. The CDR3 region has the DNA TGCGCCAGCGGGCAGCGGGAATCGACCTACGAGCAGTACTTC. It yields the protein CASGQRESTYEQYF.

CDR3 residues: CASSEPPPLERGVADTQYF. The CDR3 nucleotides are TGCGCCAGCAGTGAGCCCCCCCCGCTGGAGCGGGGGGTTGCAGATACGCAGTATTTT. J is TRBJ2-3 and V is TRBV10-1; 9 nucleotides align to TRBD2. Germline V gene sequence: CDR1 WNHNN, CDR2 SYGVQD (reference sequence). This CDR3 is built from 19 residues. V lost 2 bases to trimming and J lost 4 bases; unmatched junction nucleotides: 16.

This chain joins TRBV19 and TRBJ1-5; D not certain. V lost 3 bases, J lost 0 bases, and 6 bases lay in between. Germline V CDR1 and CDR2: LNHDA, SQIVND (reference sequence). The CDR3 loop spans 14 amino acids. The CDR3 is CASSMRHSNQPQHF. The CDR3 coding sequence is TGTGCCAGTAGTATGCGGCATAGCAATCAGCCCCAGCATTTT.

V usage is TRBV19 and J usage is TRBJ1-6, with D possibly matching TRBD1 (5 bases). The CDR3 spans 16 residues. Deletions cut 3 bases from V and 4 bases from J, with 13 bases between. Germline V gene lookup returns CDR1 LNHDA and CDR2 SQIVND (reference sequence). CDR3 coding DNA: TGTGCCAGTAGTATTACAGGCTACCTTTATAATTCACCCCTCCACTTT. Its protein is CASSITGYLYNSPLHF.

CDR3 in amino acids: CASSVSGTGREKLFF. In DNA form, the CDR3 reads TGTGCCAGCAGTGTCTCCGGGACAGGCAGGGAAAAACTGTTTTTT. The chain links TRBV2 to TRBJ1-4, with TRBD1 matching 8 bases. The CDR3 totals 15 residues. Unmatched junction bases numbered 9, after V lost 4 bases and J lost 8 bases. Looked up from germline, CDR1 is SNHLY and CDR2 is FYNNEI.

The chain combines TRBV6-1 with TRBJ1-1; D might be TRBD1 (5 bases). The CDR3 has 15 amino acids. Germline V CDR1 and CDR2: MNHNS, SASEGT. V lost 5 bases, J lost 3 bases, and 16 bases lay in between. The CDR3 reads CASSFGGGRDTEAFF. As DNA, the CDR3 is TGTGCCAGCAGTTTTGGGGGGGGGAGGGACACTGAAGCTTTCTTT.

This clone was found once. The gene calls are TRBV27 and TRBJ1-5, with no clear D. The germline gives CDR1 MNHEY, CDR2 SMNVEV (reference sequence). The CDR3 has 12 amino acids. V was cut by 4 bases and J by 3 bases, with 4 bases left in between. The CDR3: CASSSYNQPQHF. DNA for the CDR3: TGTGCCAGCAGTTCCTACAATCAGCCCCAGCATTTT.

This clone was seen more than once but under ten times. The chain employs TRBV6-1 and TRBJ1-6; 7 positions agree with TRBD1. Germline V lookup: CDR1 MNHNS, CDR2 SASEGT. The V and J ends lost 6 bases and 6 bases, in that order; junction bases with no gene match: 8. This CDR3 region has 15 residues. The CDR3 is CASRETGMSNSPLHF. The CDR3 DNA follows: TGTGCCAGCAGGGAGACAGGGATGAGTAATTCACCCCTCCACTTT.

The V and J genes are TRBV9 and TRBJ1-2, with D possibly matching TRBD1 (5 bases). The ends were cut back, 6 bases at V and 0 bases at J, with 24 bases in the middle. Germline values: CDR1 SGDLS, CDR2 YYNGEE. This CDR3 comprises 18 residues. CDR3 residues: CASTLRAEGRPANYGYTF. For the CDR3, the DNA is TGTGCCAGCACCCTCAGAGCGGAGGGGCGACCGGCTAACTATGGCTACACCTTC. The variable domain in full, completed from reference TRBV9 and TRBJ1-2, reads DSGVTQTPKHLITATGQRVTLRCSPRSGDLSVYWYQQSLDQGLQFLIQYYNGEERAKGNILERFSAQQFPDLHSELNLSSLELGDSALYFCASTLRAEGRPANYGYTFGSGTRLTVV.

This clone was counted between two and nine times. The chain recombines TRBV6-6 with TRBJ2-2, with 10 bases lining up with TRBD1. CDR1 and CDR2 from the germline V gene are MNHNY and SVGAGI (reference sequence). This CDR3 spans 15 amino acids. The junction had 5 bases not matched to a gene; V was cut back by 5 bases and J by 5 bases. This CDR3 is CASSRTGGGTGELFF. The CDR3 region has the DNA TGTGCCAGCAGTAGGACAGGGGGTGGGACCGGGGAGCTGTTTTTT.